A single sample is the source of the 13 T cell receptor beta chains below, sequenced in a study of shared clonotypes between healthy human individuals. This table comes from immunoSEQ multiplex PCR, and its TCRdb copy is limited to in-frame clones, with some not included. The repertoire includes around 2.5 million clones, roughly 93% of them detected once, and around 0.37% sits in the top ten. The sequencing input was naive CD4+ T cells from PBMCs. The sample's subset: CD45RA+ positively selected. The source is a man between 18 and 35 years old in good health. Some clones in this sample may be carry-over from other donors' samples.

V gene TRBV30 combines with J gene TRBJ2-7, with D possibly being TRBD2 (5 bases). Germline CDR1 reads GTSNPN; CDR2 reads SVGIG (reference sequence). Trimming shortened V by 0 bases and J by 7 bases, and 10 bases separated the two germline ends. The CDR3 length is 12 residues. The CDR3 sequence is CAWSVAPGEQYF. The CDR3 DNA reads TGTGCCTGGAGTGTTGCCCCGGGGGAGCAGTACTTC. Together with reference TRBV30 and TRBJ2-7, the CDR3 gives the full variable domain: SQTIHQWPATLVQPVGSPLSLECTVEGTSNPNLYWYRQAAGRGLQLLFYSVGIGQISSEVPQNLSASRPQDRQFILSSKKLLLSDSGFYLCAWSVAPGEQYFGPGTRLTVT.

The genes are TRBV5-1 and TRBJ2-3, with D possibly being TRBD2 (6 bases). The CDR3 has 17 amino acids. The germline V gene has CDR1 SGHRS and CDR2 YFSETQ. The germline V and J ends were trimmed by 3 bases and 0 bases, with 17 bases remaining between them. CDR3 sequence reads: CASSSEGSLASTDTQYF. The CDR3 DNA reads as TGCGCCAGCAGCTCGGAGGGGTCCCTTGCTAGCACAGATACGCAGTATTTT.

The chain has TRBV28 and TRBJ2-1, with 11 bases lining up with TRBD2. Per germline, CDR1 MDHEN and CDR2 SYDVKM. The CDR3 length is 15 residues. V shed 3 bases and J 7 bases; nucleotides not matched to a gene: 5. CDR3 in amino acids: CASSLELAGGNEQFF. The CDR3 nucleotides read TGTGCCAGCAGTTTGGAGCTAGCGGGAGGTAATGAGCAGTTCTTC.

The CDR3 is CASSLQGNGYTF. The CDR3 coding sequence is TGTGCCAGCAGTTTACAGGGAAATGGCTACACCTTC. V is TRBV6-6 and J is TRBJ1-2, with TRBD1 as a possible D gene (6 bases). CDR1 is MNHNY and CDR2 is SVGAGI in the germline V gene (reference sequence). Trimming pared 4 bases from V and 6 bases from J, leaving 9 bases between. The CDR3 is 12 residues long.

The chain has TRBV7-2 and TRBJ2-7; 9 bases agree with TRBD2. Unmatched junction bases numbered 9, after V lost 6 bases and J lost 3 bases. This CDR3 comprises 15 residues. Germline V gene data show CDR1 as SGHTA and CDR2 as FQGNSA. The CDR3 protein is CASSLGLAQGYEQYF. The DNA of the CDR3 is TGTGCCAGCAGTCTTGGACTAGCGCAAGGCTACGAGCAGTACTTC.

J is TRBJ2-1 and V is TRBV2, with D perhaps TRBD1 (6 bases). The CDR3 covers 15 residues. The germline gives CDR1 SNHLY, CDR2 FYNNEI. The V end lost 5 bases, the J end lost 0 bases, and 11 bases lay between the germline ends. The CDR3 loop is CASSPGHVSYNEQFF. CDR3 DNA: TGTGCCAGCAGTCCGGGACACGTCTCCTACAATGAGCAGTTCTTC.

The chain uses TRBV21-1 and TRBJ1-2. TRBV21-1 is noted as a pseudogene. This CDR3 region has 16 residues. This CDR3 reads CASSNYSYRLHGGYTF. As DNA, the CDR3 is TGTGCCAGCAGTAACTACAGCTACCGGCTTCATGGGGGCTACACCTTC.

The chain joins TRBV28 to TRBJ2-5; D is ambiguous. The V end was cut by 3 bases, the J end by 3 bases, with 5 bases between. The CDR3 runs to 12 residues. CDR1 and CDR2 from the germline V gene are MDHEN and SYDVKM. The CDR3 is CASSLKEETQYF. The CDR3 region has the DNA TGTGCCAGCAGTTTGAAGGAAGAGACCCAGTACTTC.

This chain joins TRBV7-3 and TRBJ1-2, with D maybe TRBD1 (5 bases). V shed 5 bases and J shed 5 bases, with 21 bases lying between them. Germline V gene sequence: CDR1 SGHTA, CDR2 FQGTGA. This CDR3 comprises 16 residues. CDR3 coding DNA: TGTGCCAGCAGCAGTGCCGGGGCTAGTGGGGTTTATGGCTACACCTTC. The encoded protein is CASSSAGASGVYGYTF.

As to this clone: This sample includes further DNA sequences coding for the same CDR3. The CDR3: CASSSPGGYTF. The CDR3 DNA is TGTGCCAGCAGTTCACCTGGTGGCTACACCTTC. The chain recombines TRBV28 with TRBJ1-2; no firm D call. This CDR3 contains 11 residues. Trimming removed 4 bases at V and 7 bases at J, with 7 bases between. Germline V gene sequence: CDR1 MDHEN, CDR2 SYDVKM.

V is TRBV27 and J is TRBJ2-7; 8 bases fit TRBD1. The CDR3 has 14 residues. CDR1 and CDR2 from the germline V gene are MNHEY and SMNVEV (reference sequence). V lost 5 bases and J lost 5; bases outside the gene matches: 8. CDR3 loop: CASSLPGQVHEQYF. As DNA, the CDR3 is TGTGCCAGCAGTCTACCGGGACAGGTCCACGAGCAGTACTTC.

On this clone: The sample carries other DNA sequences with the same CDR3. The chain joins TRBV7-9 to TRBJ1-2, with D unclear. The CDR3 length is 13 residues. Trimming took off 1 base at V and 2 bases at J, with 5 bases between the two ends. CDR1 and CDR2 (germline): SEHNR, FQNEAQ (reference sequence). The CDR3 DNA is TGTGCCAGCAGCTTAGGGGCGAACTATGGCTACACCTTC. This sequence encodes CASSLGANYGYTF.

The J gene is TRBJ1-2, the V gene TRBV6-1; TRBD1 aligns across 8 bases. Germline V gene lookup returns CDR1 MNHNS and CDR2 SASEGT. V was pared by 6 bases and J by 6 bases, with 6 bases of the junction left unmatched. This CDR3 is built from 13 residues. In nucleotides, the CDR3 is TGTGCCAGCAGAGGACAGGGAACGGATGGCTACACCTTC. Translated: CASRGQGTDGYTF.